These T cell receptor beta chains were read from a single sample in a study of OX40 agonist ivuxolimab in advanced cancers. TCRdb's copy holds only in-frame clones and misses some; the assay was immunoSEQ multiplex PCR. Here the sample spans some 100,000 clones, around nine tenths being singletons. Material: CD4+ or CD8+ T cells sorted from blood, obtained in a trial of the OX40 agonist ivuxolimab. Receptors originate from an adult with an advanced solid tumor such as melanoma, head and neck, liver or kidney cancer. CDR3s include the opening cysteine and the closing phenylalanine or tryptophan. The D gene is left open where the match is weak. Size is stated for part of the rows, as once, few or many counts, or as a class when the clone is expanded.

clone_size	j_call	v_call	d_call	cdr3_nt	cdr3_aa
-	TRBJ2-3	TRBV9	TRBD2	TGTGCCAGCAGCGTAGGGGGTAGCGGGAGCACAGATACGCAGTATTTT	CASSVGGSGSTDTQYF
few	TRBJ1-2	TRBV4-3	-	TGCGCCAGCAGCCAAGTTGGGTACTCTGGCTACACCTTC	CASSQVGYSGYTF
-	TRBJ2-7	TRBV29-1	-	TGCAGCGCTATACTACACTCCTCCTCCTACGAGCAGTACTTC	CSAILHSSSYEQYF
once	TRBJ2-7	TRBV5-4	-	TGTGCCAGCAGCTGGACTCCCCGGGACGAGCAGTACTTC	CASSWTPRDEQYF
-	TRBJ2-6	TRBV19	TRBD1	TGTGCCAGTAGCGCACAGGGGTTAAGCTCTGGGGCCAACGTCCTGACTTTC	CASSAQGLSSGANVLTF
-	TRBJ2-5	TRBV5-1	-	TGCGCCAGCATGGGGTCAGAGACCCAGTACTTC	CASMGSETQYF
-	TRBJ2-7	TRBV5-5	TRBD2	TGTGCCAGCAGCTTCGCGGGAGGGGGAAACGAGCAGTACTTC	CASSFAGGGNEQYF
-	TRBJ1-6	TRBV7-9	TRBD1	TGTGCCAGCAGCTCCGACAGGGTTAATTCACCCCTCCACTTT	CASSSDRVNSPLHF
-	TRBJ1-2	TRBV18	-	TGTGCCAGCTCAGCACGGATGACAGATGGCTACACCTTC	CASSARMTDGYTF
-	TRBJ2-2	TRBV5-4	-	TGTGCCAGCAGCCCGGGACGGGGTGCGAACACCGGGGAGCTGTTTTTT	CASSPGRGANTGELFF
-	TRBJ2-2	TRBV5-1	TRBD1	TGCGCCAGCAGCTTGGGCCAGGGGGACACCGGGGAGCTGTTTTTT	CASSLGQGDTGELFF
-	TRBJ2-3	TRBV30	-	TGTGCCTGGAGTGTATTTGGCCCGCCTGAAAGCACAGATACGCAGTATTTT	CAWSVFGPPESTDTQYF
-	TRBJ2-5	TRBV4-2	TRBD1	TGTGCCAGCAGCCAGGGACAGGGGGAGACCCAGTACTTC	CASSQGQGETQYF
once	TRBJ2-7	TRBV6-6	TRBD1	TGTGCCAGCAGTGCGGACAGGCCGAGCTCCTACGAGCAGTACTTC	CASSADRPSSYEQYF
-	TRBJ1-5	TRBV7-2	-	TGTGCCAGCAGCTTAGTCCAGGGCCGTAATCAGCCCCAGCATTTT	CASSLVQGRNQPQHF
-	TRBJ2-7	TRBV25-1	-	TGTGCCAGCAGTGAATGGATAGGGCCCCTTCCGGAGCAGTACTTC	CASSEWIGPLPEQYF
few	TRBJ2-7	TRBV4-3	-	TGCGCCAGCAGTCTTAGCGCTGAGAGCTCCTACGAGCAGTACTTC	CASSLSAESSYEQYF